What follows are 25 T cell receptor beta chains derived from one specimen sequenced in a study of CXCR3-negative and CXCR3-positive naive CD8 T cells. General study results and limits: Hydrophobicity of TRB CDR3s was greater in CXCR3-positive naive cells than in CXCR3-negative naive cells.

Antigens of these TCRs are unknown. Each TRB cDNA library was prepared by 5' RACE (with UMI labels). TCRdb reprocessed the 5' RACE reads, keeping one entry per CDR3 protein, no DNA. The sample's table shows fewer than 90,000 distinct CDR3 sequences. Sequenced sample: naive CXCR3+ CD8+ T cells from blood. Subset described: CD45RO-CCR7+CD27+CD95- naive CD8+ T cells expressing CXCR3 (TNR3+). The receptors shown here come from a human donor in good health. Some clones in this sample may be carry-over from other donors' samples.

The CDR3 is CSARTSGADNEQFF. The chain is built from TRBV20-1 and TRBJ2-1; TCRdb indicates TRBD2, and absent DNA this call remains unverified. CDR3 size: 14 residues. Germline CDR1 is DFQATT and CDR2 is SNEGSKA (reference sequence).

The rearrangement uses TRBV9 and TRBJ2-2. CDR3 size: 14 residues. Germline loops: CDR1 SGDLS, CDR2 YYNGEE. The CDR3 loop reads CASRLYGETGELFF.

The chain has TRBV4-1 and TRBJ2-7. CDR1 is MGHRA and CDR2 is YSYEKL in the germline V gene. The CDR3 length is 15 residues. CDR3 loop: CASSQEIHMAYEQYF.

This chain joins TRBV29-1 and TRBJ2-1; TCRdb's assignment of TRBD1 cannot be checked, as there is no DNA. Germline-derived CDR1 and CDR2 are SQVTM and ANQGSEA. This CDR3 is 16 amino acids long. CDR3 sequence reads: CSVEDPRDRGSNEQFF.

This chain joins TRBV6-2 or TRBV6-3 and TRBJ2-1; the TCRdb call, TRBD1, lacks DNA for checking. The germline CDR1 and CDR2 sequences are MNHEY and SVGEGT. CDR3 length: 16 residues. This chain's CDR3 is CASSKSRGQLYNEQFF.

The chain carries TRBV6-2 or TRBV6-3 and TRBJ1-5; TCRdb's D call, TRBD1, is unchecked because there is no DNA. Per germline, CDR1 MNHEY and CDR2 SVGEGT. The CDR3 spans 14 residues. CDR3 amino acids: CASGTGASNQPQHF.

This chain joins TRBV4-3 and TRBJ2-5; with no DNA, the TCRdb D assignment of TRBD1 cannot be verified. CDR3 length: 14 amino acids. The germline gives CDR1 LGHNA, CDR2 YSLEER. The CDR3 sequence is CASSQDPPGDRLYF.

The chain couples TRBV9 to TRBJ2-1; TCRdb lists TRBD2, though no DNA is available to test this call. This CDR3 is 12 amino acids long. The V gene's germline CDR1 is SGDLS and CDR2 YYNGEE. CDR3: CASSPGLNEQFF.

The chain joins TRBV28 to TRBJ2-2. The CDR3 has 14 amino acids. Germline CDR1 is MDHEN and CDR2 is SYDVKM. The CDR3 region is CASSLGLQTGELFF.

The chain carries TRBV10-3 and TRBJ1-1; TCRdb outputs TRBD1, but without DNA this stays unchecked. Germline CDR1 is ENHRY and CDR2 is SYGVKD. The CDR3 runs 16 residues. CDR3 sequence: CAISESDVGGQTEAFF.

The chain's CDR3 is CASSLLPVSDQHF. The V and J genes are TRBV19 and TRBJ1-5. The CDR3 is 13 residues long. Germline CDR1 is LNHDA and CDR2 is SQIVND (reference sequence).

The CDR3 here is CASSTGVKTNEQFF. V usage is TRBV7-6 and J usage is TRBJ2-1; the D call from TCRdb, TRBD1, cannot be confirmed without DNA. CDR1 is SGHVS and CDR2 is FNYEAQ in the germline V gene. This CDR3 comprises 14 residues.

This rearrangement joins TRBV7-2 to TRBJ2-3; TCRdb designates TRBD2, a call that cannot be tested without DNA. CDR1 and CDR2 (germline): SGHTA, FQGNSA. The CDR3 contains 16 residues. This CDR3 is CASSSLAGGPSDTQYF. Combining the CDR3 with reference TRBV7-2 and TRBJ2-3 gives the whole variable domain GAGVSQSPSNKVTEKGKDVELRCDPISGHTALYWYRQSLGQGLEFLIYFQGNSAPDKSGLPSDRFSAERTGGSVSTLTIQRTQQEDSAVYLCASSSLAGGPSDTQYFGPGTRLTVL.

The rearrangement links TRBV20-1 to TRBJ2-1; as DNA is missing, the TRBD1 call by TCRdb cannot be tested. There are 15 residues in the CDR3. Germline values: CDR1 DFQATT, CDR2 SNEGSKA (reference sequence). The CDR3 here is CSARAPASSYNEQFF.

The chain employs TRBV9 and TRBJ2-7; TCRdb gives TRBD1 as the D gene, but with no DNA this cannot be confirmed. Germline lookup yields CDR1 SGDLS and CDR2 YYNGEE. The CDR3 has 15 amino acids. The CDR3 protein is CASSPKTGVFGEQYF.

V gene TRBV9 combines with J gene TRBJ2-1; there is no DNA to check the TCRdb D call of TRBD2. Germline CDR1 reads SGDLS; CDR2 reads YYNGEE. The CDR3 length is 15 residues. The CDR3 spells CASSGTSGIDNEQFF.

CDR3 loop: CASSLGAGDTEAFF. The genes are TRBV11-1 and TRBJ1-1. CDR1 SGHAT and CDR2 FQDESV come from the germline V gene (reference sequence). The CDR3 has 14 residues.

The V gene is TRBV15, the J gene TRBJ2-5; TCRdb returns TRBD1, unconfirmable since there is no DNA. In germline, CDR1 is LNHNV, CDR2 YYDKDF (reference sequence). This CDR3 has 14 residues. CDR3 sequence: CATSTLQGQETQYF.

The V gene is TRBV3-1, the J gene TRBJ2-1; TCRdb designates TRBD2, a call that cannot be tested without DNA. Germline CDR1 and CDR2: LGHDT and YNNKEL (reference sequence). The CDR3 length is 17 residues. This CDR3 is CASSLTTSVSVYNEQFF.

CDR3 sequence reads: CASSPHHQSAPDEQFF. This chain joins TRBV7-3 and TRBJ2-1; TCRdb indicates TRBD1, and absent DNA this call remains unverified. This CDR3 spans 16 amino acids. Per germline, CDR1 SGHTA and CDR2 FQGTGA.

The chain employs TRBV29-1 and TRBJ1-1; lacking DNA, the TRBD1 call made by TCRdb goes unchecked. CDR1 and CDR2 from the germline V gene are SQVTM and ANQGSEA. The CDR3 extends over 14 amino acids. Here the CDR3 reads CSARGGGSGTEAFF.

This CDR3 is CASSSTSETQYF. The chain is built from TRBV5-5 and TRBJ2-3; the D gene TCRdb calls, TRBD2, cannot be checked with no DNA. CDR1 SGHKS and CDR2 YYEKEE come from the germline V gene (reference sequence). The CDR3 sequence is 12 residues long.

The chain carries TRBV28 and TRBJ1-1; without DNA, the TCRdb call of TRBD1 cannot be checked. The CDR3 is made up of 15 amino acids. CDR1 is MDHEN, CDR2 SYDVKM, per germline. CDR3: CASSNLEGAHTEAFF.

The CDR3 here is CASSLRGGGLYEQYF. The rearrangement uses TRBV5-1 and TRBJ2-7; as DNA is missing, the TRBD2 call by TCRdb cannot be tested. CDR3 length equals 15 residues. Germline V gene data show CDR1 as SGHRS and CDR2 as YFSETQ.

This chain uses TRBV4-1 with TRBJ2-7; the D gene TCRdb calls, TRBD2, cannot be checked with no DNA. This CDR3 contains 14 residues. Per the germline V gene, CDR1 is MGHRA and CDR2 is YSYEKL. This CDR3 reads CASSQTGTNYEQYF.